This T cell receptor (beta chain) emerged from a study of blood T cells in healthy people across ages. Germline-derived CDR1 and CDR2 are LNHNV and YYDKDF (reference sequence). The CDR3 is 14 residues long. The germline V and J ends were trimmed by 3 bases and 5 bases, with 11 bases remaining between them. It was about 9.4 milliliters of peripheral blood that were drawn from each donor. With a J-beta primer mix and a sample-barcoded 5' primer, a second PCR ran about 6 to 11 cycles. TCRdb analysed the 5' RACE reads with MiXCR anew, one entry per CDR3 protein. The repertoire includes about 1 million distinct CDR3 sequences, 35% to 55% of them detected once, and approximately 20% sits in the top ten. A remark on this clonotype: Antigen: not known.

Study-wide results and limits: In older individuals, TCR beta diversity per million T cells was lower, falling roughly linearly with age.

The receptor comes from a woman in her sixties in good health. The chain recombines TRBV15 with TRBJ2-1; D unclear. The sequencing sample was made of blood. The CDR3 nucleotides read TGTGCCACCAGCAGGGACGGTTTCAACAATGAGCAGTTCTTC. The encoded protein is CATSRDGFNNEQFF.